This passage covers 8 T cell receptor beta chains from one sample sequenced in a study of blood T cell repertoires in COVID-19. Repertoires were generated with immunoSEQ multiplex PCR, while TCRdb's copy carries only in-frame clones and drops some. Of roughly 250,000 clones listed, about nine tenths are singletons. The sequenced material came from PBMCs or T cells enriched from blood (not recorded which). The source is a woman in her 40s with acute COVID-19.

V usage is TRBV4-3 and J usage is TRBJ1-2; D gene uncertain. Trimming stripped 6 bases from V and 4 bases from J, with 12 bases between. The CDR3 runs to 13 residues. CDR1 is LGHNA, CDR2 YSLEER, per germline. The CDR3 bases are TGCGCCAGCAGTCCTGCGTCAGGCTATGGCTACACCTTC. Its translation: CASSPASGYGYTF.

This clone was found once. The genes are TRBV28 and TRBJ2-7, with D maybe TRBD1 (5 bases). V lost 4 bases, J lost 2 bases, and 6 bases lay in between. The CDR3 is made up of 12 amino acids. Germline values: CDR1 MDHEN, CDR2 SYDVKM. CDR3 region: CASSWGPYEQYF. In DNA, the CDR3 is TGTGCCAGCAGTTGGGGCCCCTACGAGCAGTACTTC.

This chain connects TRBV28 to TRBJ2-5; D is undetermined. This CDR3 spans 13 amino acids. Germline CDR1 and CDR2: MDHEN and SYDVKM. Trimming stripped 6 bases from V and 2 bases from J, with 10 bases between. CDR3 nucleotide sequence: TGTGCCAGCAGCCCCACAAGTCAAGAGACCCAGTACTTC. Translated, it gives CASSPTSQETQYF.

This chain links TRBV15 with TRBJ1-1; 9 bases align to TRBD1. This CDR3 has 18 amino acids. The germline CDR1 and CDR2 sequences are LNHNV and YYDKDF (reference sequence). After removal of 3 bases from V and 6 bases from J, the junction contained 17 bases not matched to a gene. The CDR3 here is CATSSIGPGQGFMAEAFF. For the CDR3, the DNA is TGTGCCACCAGCAGTATCGGGCCAGGACAGGGGTTTATGGCTGAAGCTTTCTTT.

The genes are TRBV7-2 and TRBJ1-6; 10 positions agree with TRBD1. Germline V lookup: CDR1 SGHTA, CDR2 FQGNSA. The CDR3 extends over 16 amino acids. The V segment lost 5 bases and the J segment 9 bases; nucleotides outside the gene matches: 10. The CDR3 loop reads CASSLYTGTGASPLHF. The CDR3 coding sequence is TGTGCCAGCAGCCTATACACCGGGACAGGGGCTTCACCCCTCCACTTT.

CDR3 in amino acids: CASSPRTGANSPLHF. Here the CDR3 DNA reads TGTGCCAGCAGCCCTCGGACAGGGGCTAATTCACCCCTCCACTTT. V is TRBV3-1 (or the pseudogene TRBV3-2) and J is TRBJ1-6, with 9 bases aligning to TRBD1. V was clipped by 4 bases and J by 6 bases; unmatched bases: 4. The germline V gene has CDR1 LGHDT and CDR2 YNNKEL (reference sequence). The CDR3 is 15 amino acids.

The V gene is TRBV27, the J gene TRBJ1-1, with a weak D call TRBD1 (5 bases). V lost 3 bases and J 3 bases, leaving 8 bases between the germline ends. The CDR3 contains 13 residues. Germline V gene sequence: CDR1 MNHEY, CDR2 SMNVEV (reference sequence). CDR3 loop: CASSLVRDTEAFF. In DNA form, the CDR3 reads TGTGCCAGCAGTTTGGTCAGGGACACTGAAGCTTTCTTT.

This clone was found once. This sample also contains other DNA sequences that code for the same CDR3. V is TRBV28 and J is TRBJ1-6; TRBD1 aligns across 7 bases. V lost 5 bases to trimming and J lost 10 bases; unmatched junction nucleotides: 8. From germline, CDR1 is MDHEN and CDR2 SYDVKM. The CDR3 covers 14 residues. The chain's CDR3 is CASSPDREGSPLHF. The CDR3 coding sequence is TGTGCCAGCAGTCCAGACAGGGAAGGCTCACCCCTCCACTTT.